Below are 4 T cell receptor beta chains sequenced from a single sample in a study of shared clonotypes between healthy human individuals (dated by TCRdb to the early 2020s). The receptor library was made with the immunoSEQ multiplex PCR assay. The source is immuneACCESS, and TCRdb retained only in-frame sequences with V and J called. Part of the clones is not carried over; for the studies checked, unresolved V genes explain less than half of this, and the remainder is unexplained. The sample has around 700,000 clones on record, roughly 73% of them singletons. The top ten constitute around 1.8% of the sample. The sequenced sample was memory CD4+ T cells sorted from blood. In light of the paper, this sample's cell subset or site label describes: CD45RA-negative fraction. The receptors come from a woman aged 25 to 39 in good health.

This clone was picked up a small number of times. This chain joins TRBV19 and TRBJ1-2; no firm D call. V was pared by 5 bases and J by 3 bases, with 16 bases between. CDR1 and CDR2 from the germline V gene are LNHDA and SQIVND (reference sequence). There are 15 residues in the CDR3. CDR3 nucleotides: TGTGCCAGTAGTCGTTTTGGTGGCAGAGACTATGGCTACACCTTC. Amino acid sequence: CASSRFGGRDYGYTF.

V gene TRBV6-5 combines with J gene TRBJ2-5, with D possibly matching TRBD1 (6 bases). CDR3 length: 14 amino acids. V lost 6 bases and J lost 1, with 12 bases in between. CDR1 MNHEY and CDR2 SVGAGI come from the germline V gene. CDR3 nucleotide sequence: TGTGCCAGCAGACGGACAGCGTCCCAAGAGACCCAGTACTTC. Protein sequence: CASRRTASQETQYF.

The genes are TRBV6-1 and TRBJ2-5, with TRBD1 matching over 9 bases. Unmatched junction bases numbered 12, after V lost 3 bases and J lost 7 bases. The CDR3 loop spans 16 amino acids. The germline gives CDR1 MNHNS, CDR2 SASEGT. The CDR3 nucleotides read TGTGCCAGCAGTGAGCCGGACAGGGGTCTTCGAAGGACCCAGTACTTC. Translation: CASSEPDRGLRRTQYF.

Only a few counts were recorded for this clone. This chain links TRBV9 with TRBJ1-2; 7 bases agree with TRBD1. The CDR3 sequence is 16 residues long. J was trimmed by 4 bases and V by 0 bases; bases with no gene match: 9. Germline-derived CDR1 and CDR2 are SGDLS and YYNGEE. The CDR3 protein is CASSVGDSKRGYGYTF. Here the CDR3 DNA reads TGTGCCAGCAGCGTAGGGGACAGCAAGCGGGGCTATGGCTACACCTTC.